This T cell receptor (beta chain) appears in the sequencing data of a study of blood T cell repertoires in COVID-19. Across the study: The United States, Italy and Spain were the sources of the acute and convalescent COVID-19 samples.

In the original analysis: Estimated nucleated cell counts came from reference gene primer amplification. The data were produced by immunoSEQ multiplex PCR, yet TCRdb's version contains in-frame clones alone and is incomplete. V, J and clone size are those of that table, while D and trimming were read from the DNA. The sample has over 250,000 clones; over 85% are singletons. Cohort placement rested on clinical history that participants reported themselves. Two negative PCRs, clearance, or symptom resolution had been documented for recovered Cohort 3 donors. Germline CDR1 and CDR2: SGHAT and FQNNGV. This CDR3 spans 17 amino acids. Trimming removed 5 bases from V and 6 bases from J; junction bases left unmatched: 16.

This TCR was recovered from an older woman who had recovered from COVID-19. The J gene is TRBJ1-1, the V gene TRBV11-2; 9 bases are a match to TRBD1. The sample consisted of PBMCs or T cells enriched from blood (not recorded which). The CDR3 region has the DNA TGTGCCAGCAGCCCTCCCGGGACAGGGAATATTTATGCTGAAGCTTTCTTT. This encodes CASSPPGTGNIYAEAFF.